This T cell receptor (beta chain) was sequenced during a study of cytomegalovirus exposure and HLA in healthy donors. Study observations and caveats: Researchers counted 180 or so TCR beta chains as cytomegalovirus-associated.

Concerning this clone itself: Its target is unknown.

This table comes from immunoSEQ multiplex PCR, and its TCRdb copy is limited to in-frame clones, with some not included. The sample shows 60,000 or so clones, about 93% of them seen only once. Deletions cut 5 bases from V and 5 bases from J, with 13 bases between. The V gene's germline CDR1 is SGHNT and CDR2 YYREEE (reference sequence). This CDR3 spans 13 amino acids. Sequencing was performed on PBMCs. The source of this sequence is a man aged 18-30 years in good health and CMV-seronegative. J is TRBJ1-1 and V is TRBV5-4; D gene unclear. Here the CDR3 reads CASSPETVTEAFF. The CDR3 DNA is TGTGCCAGCAGTCCGGAGACGGTAACTGAAGCTTTCTTT. The full variable domain, completed using reference TRBV5-4 and TRBJ1-1, is ETGVTQSPTHLIKTRGQQVTLRCSSQSGHNTVSWYQQALGQGPQFIFQYYREEENGRGNFPPRFSGLQFPNYSSELNVNALELDDSALYLCASSPETVTEAFFGQGTRLTVV.